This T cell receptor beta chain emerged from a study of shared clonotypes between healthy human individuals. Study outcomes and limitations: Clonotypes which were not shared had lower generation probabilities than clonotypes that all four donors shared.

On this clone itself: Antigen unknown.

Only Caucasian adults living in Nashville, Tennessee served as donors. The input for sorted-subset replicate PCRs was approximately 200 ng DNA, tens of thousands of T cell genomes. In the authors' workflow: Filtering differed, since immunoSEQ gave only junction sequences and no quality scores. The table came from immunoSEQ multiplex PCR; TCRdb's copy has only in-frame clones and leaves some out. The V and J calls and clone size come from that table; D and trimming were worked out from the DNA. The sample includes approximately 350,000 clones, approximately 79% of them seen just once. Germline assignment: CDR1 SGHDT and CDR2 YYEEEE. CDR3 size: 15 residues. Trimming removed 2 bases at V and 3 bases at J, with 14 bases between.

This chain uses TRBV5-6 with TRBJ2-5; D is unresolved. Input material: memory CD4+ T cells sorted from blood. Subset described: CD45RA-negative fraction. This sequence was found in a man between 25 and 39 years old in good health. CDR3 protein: CASSFVSTLEETQYF. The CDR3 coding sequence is TGTGCCAGCAGCTTTGTAAGTACCCTCGAAGAGACCCAGTACTTC.